The 24 T cell receptor beta chains presented below share a single source sample, sequenced in a study of PD-1 blockade in classical Hodgkin lymphoma. Clones were read by immunoSEQ multiplex PCR, and TCRdb kept only the in-frame ones, dropping some. Counted here are approximately 60,000 clones, around 90% occurring once; the ten biggest clones make up around 8.9%. All trial patients relapsed after autologous stem cell transplantation. The starting material was peripheral blood mononuclear cells (PBMCs), obtained at baseline. Receptor source: a human donor with classical Hodgkin lymphoma.

This rearrangement joins TRBV28 to TRBJ2-7; D is uncertain. V was clipped by 2 bases and J by 7 bases, with 15 bases between them. CDR1 and CDR2 from the germline V gene are MDHEN and SYDVKM. The CDR3 contains 14 residues. The CDR3 DNA sequence: TGTGCCAGCAGTTTAATAACGGCAATGGGGGAGCAGTACTTC. It translates to CASSLITAMGEQYF.

This clone has just one count. The V gene is TRBV19, the J gene TRBJ2-5, with TRBD2 identical over 10 bases. There are 15 residues in the CDR3. The junction had 3 bases not matched to a gene; V was cut back by 1 base and J by 4 bases. Looked up from germline, CDR1 is LNHDA and CDR2 is SQIVND (reference sequence). In DNA, the CDR3 is TGTGCCAGTAGTATAGTAGCGGGGGGCTCAGAGACCCAGTACTTC. Translation gives CASSIVAGGSETQYF.

This chain uses TRBV27 with TRBJ1-2; 7 bases are a match to TRBD1. This CDR3 is 14 amino acids long. Trimming removed 5 bases from V and 5 bases from J; junction bases left unmatched: 8. The germline gives CDR1 MNHEY, CDR2 SMNVEV (reference sequence). The CDR3 nucleotides read TGTGCCAGCAGTGAGATACAGGGGAAATATGGCTACACCTTC. It codes for CASSEIQGKYGYTF.

This clone has just one count. This rearrangement joins TRBV15 to TRBJ1-5; no definite D call. The V end lost 4 bases, the J end lost 0 bases, and 7 bases lay between the germline ends. In germline, CDR1 is LNHNV, CDR2 YYDKDF (reference sequence). The CDR3 has 14 residues. The CDR3 spells CATSNLPSNQPQHF. CDR3 bases: TGTGCCACCAGCAATCTCCCTAGCAATCAGCCCCAGCATTTT.

The J gene is TRBJ2-3, the V gene TRBV21-1; the D call TRBD2 from the table was never checked on the DNA. TRBV21-1 is tagged as a pseudogene. CDR3 length equals 19 residues. CDR3 loop: CASSKKNLGASGPTDTQYF. Here the CDR3 DNA reads TGTGCCAGCAGCAAAAAAAACCTAGGGGCTAGCGGCCCCACAGATACGCAGTATTTT.

The rearrangement uses TRBV28 and TRBJ2-1; 9 bases map to TRBD2. CDR3 length: 11 residues. Germline values: CDR1 MDHEN, CDR2 SYDVKM. The ends lost 7 bases at V and 10 bases at J; junction bases unmatched: 2. In nucleotides, the CDR3 is TGTGCCAGCATTCTAGCGGGAGAGCAGTTCTTC. Protein product: CASILAGEQFF.

This rearrangement joins TRBV28 to TRBJ1-6, with D unclear. This CDR3 is 16 amino acids long. CDR1 and CDR2 from the germline V gene are MDHEN and SYDVKM. V was trimmed by 6 bases and J by 2 bases, leaving 14 bases between them. The CDR3 loop is CASSRPLGAYNSPLHF. The CDR3, as DNA: TGTGCCAGCAGCCGACCGCTTGGCGCCTATAATTCACCCCTCCACTTT.

J is TRBJ2-5 and V is TRBV11-2, with TRBD2 as a possible D gene (7 bases). V was clipped by 4 bases and J by 7 bases, with 16 bases between them. The CDR3 has 14 amino acids. Germline values: CDR1 SGHAT, CDR2 FQNNGV. This chain's CDR3 is CASSSAGGRVTQYF. The CDR3 DNA is TGTGCCAGCAGCTCGGCCGGGGGGCGCGTGACCCAGTACTTC.

The rearrangement joins TRBV14 to TRBJ2-5; 8 bases fit TRBD1. V dropped 1 base and J dropped 1; count of bases not matched to a gene: 11. Germline CDR1 SGHDN, CDR2 FVKESK. CDR3 length equals 18 residues. CDR3 nucleotides: TGTGCCAGCAGCCAAGCCCGGACAGGGTATGATCCCCAAGAGACCCAGTACTTC. The encoded protein is CASSQARTGYDPQETQYF.

The chain joins TRBV19 to TRBJ1-1, with no clear D. Germline CDR1 and CDR2: LNHDA and SQIVND (reference sequence). Trimming pared 3 bases from V and 0 bases from J, leaving 11 bases between. This CDR3 comprises 15 residues. CDR3 sequence reads: CASSMSRSLNTEAFF. CDR3 nucleotide sequence: TGTGCCAGTAGTATGTCGAGGAGTTTGAACACTGAAGCTTTCTTT.

The chain has TRBV7-9 and TRBJ1-5; D gene uncertain. The germline V gene encodes CDR1 SEHNR and CDR2 FQNEAQ (reference sequence). This CDR3 spans 12 amino acids. V was pared by 9 bases and J by 5 bases, with 11 bases between. The CDR3 bases are TGTGCCAGTCGGGCCGACTATCAGCCCCAGCATTTT. Translation: CASRADYQPQHF.

The CDR3 bases are TGTGCCAGCAGGACGGGGATTCGAGCTAATGAAAAACTGTTTTTT. It codes for CASRTGIRANEKLFF. The rearrangement joins TRBV7-9 to TRBJ1-4; D call uncertain. With 6 bases removed from V and 3 bases from J, the gap between germline ends came to 14 bases. Looked up from germline, CDR1 is SEHNR and CDR2 is FQNEAQ (reference sequence). This CDR3 has 15 residues.

The rearrangement joins TRBV6-6 to TRBJ2-3; no firm D call. The CDR3 has 11 residues. Deletions cut 5 bases from V and 3 bases from J, with 3 bases between. CDR1 and CDR2 (germline): MNHNY, SVGAGI (reference sequence). CDR3 sequence: CASSRTDTQYF. The CDR3 coding sequence is TGTGCCAGCAGTCGTACAGATACGCAGTATTTT.

The gene calls are TRBV6-5 and TRBJ2-7, with 7 nucleotides matching TRBD1. The CDR3 covers 14 residues. V shed 2 bases, J shed 4 bases, and the junction held 5 bases outside the gene matches. Germline V gene lookup returns CDR1 MNHEY and CDR2 SVGAGI. The CDR3 sequence is CASSYGGQLYEQYF. CDR3 sequence (DNA): TGTGCCAGCAGTTACGGGGGACAGCTATACGAGCAGTACTTC.

This chain joins TRBV28 and TRBJ1-1, with D perhaps TRBD1 (5 bases). Trimming stripped 2 bases from V and 1 base from J, with 14 bases between. The CDR3 contains 16 residues. CDR1 and CDR2 (germline): MDHEN, SYDVKM. CDR3 in DNA: TGTGCCAGCAGTTTAGGGGGACGGGGAGCGAACACTGAAGCTTTCTTT. Its protein is CASSLGGRGANTEAFF. Full variable domain (rest looked up from reference TRBV28 and TRBJ1-1): DVKVTQSSRYLVKRTGEKVFLECVQDMDHENMFWYRQDPGLGLRLIYFSYDVKMKEKGDIPEGYSVSREKKERFSLILESASTNQTSMYLCASSLGGRGANTEAFFGQGTRLTVV.

The V call is TRBV6-1, the J call TRBJ2-7, with 7 bases aligning to TRBD2. The CDR3 is 14 amino acids. Germline CDR1 reads MNHNS; CDR2 reads SASEGT. The junction had 9 bases not matched to a gene; V was cut back by 8 bases and J by 2 bases. In nucleotides, the CDR3 is TGTGCCAGCTCCGGTAGGACTAGACCCTACGAGCAGTACTTC. Residues: CASSGRTRPYEQYF.

The chain combines TRBV19 with TRBJ2-1, with D hard to call. Germline-derived CDR1 and CDR2 are LNHDA and SQIVND (reference sequence). The CDR3 loop spans 12 amino acids. The V and J ends lost 6 bases and 4 bases respectively, with 7 bases between them. CDR3 protein: CASSLGYNEQFF. As DNA, the CDR3 is TGTGCCAGTAGCCTAGGGTACAATGAGCAGTTCTTC.

The CDR3 here is CASSLLAVTGEETQYF. In nucleotides, the CDR3 is TGTGCCAGCAGCTTATTAGCAGTGACAGGAGAAGAGACCCAGTACTTC. V usage is TRBV11-2 and J usage is TRBJ2-5; the D gene is possibly TRBD1 (6 bases). Germline-derived CDR1 and CDR2 are SGHAT and FQNNGV. The length of the CDR3 is 16 residues. The ends were cut back, 2 bases at V and 3 bases at J, with 16 bases in the middle.

This clone was counted a single time. The J gene is TRBJ1-1, the V gene TRBV7-8; no clear D. The CDR3 is made up of 15 amino acids. CDR1 and CDR2 from the germline V gene are SGHVS and FQNEAQ. Trimming left V 1 base short and J 1 base short, with 10 bases between. The CDR3 DNA reads TGTGCCAGCAGCTTAGACCCTCTTCAGAACACTGAAGCTTTCTTT. Its translation is CASSLDPLQNTEAFF.

This clone was detected only a few times. The chain has TRBV27 and TRBJ2-1, with 8 bases fitting TRBD2. The germline gives CDR1 MNHEY, CDR2 SMNVEV (reference sequence). The CDR3 contains 17 residues. Trimming took 2 bases from V and 8 from J; bases not matched to a gene: 14. The DNA of the CDR3 is TGTGCCAGCAGTTTACGACCGGAAGGACTAGCTGTCGATGAGCAGTTCTTC. Translated, it gives CASSLRPEGLAVDEQFF.

The rearrangement uses TRBV28 and TRBJ2-2; tentatively, D is TRBD2 (6 bases). There are 15 residues in the CDR3. Trimming cost V 6 bases and J 7 bases, with 18 bases left between them. Germline V CDR1 and CDR2: MDHEN, SYDVKM. CDR3 in DNA: TGTGCCAGCAGCCCATCGGCGGGGCATGGCGGGGAGCTGTTTTTT. This gives the protein CASSPSAGHGGELFF.

The rearrangement uses TRBV7-8 and TRBJ1-2; 7 bases fit TRBD1. CDR1 is SGHVS and CDR2 is FQNEAQ in the germline V gene. The trim removed 3 bases at V and 4 bases at J, leaving 17 bases unmatched. The CDR3 extends over 18 amino acids. The CDR3 loop reads CASSFPTGGQTPSYGYTF. The CDR3 bases are TGTGCCAGCAGCTTCCCTACCGGGGGACAGACTCCTAGCTATGGCTACACCTTC.

The chain carries TRBV11-1 and TRBJ2-7; possibly TRBD1 for D (6 bases). Germline lookup yields CDR1 SGHAT and CDR2 FQDESV (reference sequence). This CDR3 region has 15 residues. Trimming removed 1 base at V and 0 bases at J, with 10 bases between. The CDR3 bases are TGTGCCAGCAGCTTAGAATGGGACACCTCCTACGAGCAGTACTTC. Translation: CASSLEWDTSYEQYF.

The V and J genes are TRBV25-1 and TRBJ2-7, with 12 bases matching TRBD1. Looked up from germline, CDR1 is MGHDK and CDR2 is SYGVNS. Unmatched junction bases numbered 6, after V lost 4 bases and J lost 2 bases. CDR3 size: 16 residues. As DNA, the CDR3 is TGTGCCAGCAGTGGGGACAGGGGGCGCACGACCTACGAGCAGTACTTC. Translating gives CASSGDRGRTTYEQYF.